The sequence of this TCR beta chain was determined in a study of blood T cell repertoires in COVID-19. Study as a whole: Both acute and convalescent COVID-19 samples were obtained from the United States, Italy and Spain. The analysed material was cDNA or gDNA that came from T cells, B-cell-depleted T cells, or PBMCs.

Repertoires were generated with immunoSEQ multiplex PCR, while TCRdb's copy carries only in-frame clones and drops some. The repertoire consists of some 70,000 clones, with 87% occurring once and the leading ten covering 5.5% to 8%. Sequences were obtained from peripheral blood. The source is a man aged 50-59 years with active COVID-19.

This chain's CDR3 is CASSFTLSGRASGEQYF. The CDR3 DNA is TGTGCCAGCAGTTTCACCCTTTCCGGGAGGGCCTCTGGCGAGCAGTACTTC. The chain carries TRBV6-2 or TRBV6-3 and TRBJ2-7; 8 bases line up with TRBD2. There are 17 residues in the CDR3. The V and J ends lost 4 bases and 6 bases, in that order; junction bases with no gene match: 17. The germline gives CDR1 MNHEY, CDR2 SVGEGT.